This record covers a single T cell receptor beta chain. Its antigen is unknown. This entry belongs to a study of T cell responses to AZD1222 COVID-19 vaccine. Findings of the study overall: After two AZD1222 doses, spike-specific TCR breadth and depth rose versus day 0.

Assay: immunoSEQ multiplex PCR; the TCRdb copy retains only in-frame clones and omits some. This table holds 90,000 or so clones, 65% to 90% found once. V was shortened by 4 bases and J by 3 bases, with 14 bases between the two germline ends. Germline V gene lookup returns CDR1 SGHRS and CDR2 YFSETQ. The length of the CDR3 is 14 residues. The sequence came from an adult in good health. The chain recombines TRBV5-1 with TRBJ2-7; D call uncertain. The specimen was peripheral blood, collected on day 0 of AZD1222 vaccination. The CDR3 loop reads CASSLGASIYEQYF. The DNA for the CDR3 is TGCGCCAGCAGCCTGGGTGCGTCGATCTACGAGCAGTACTTC.